The 4 T cell receptor beta chains below come from one sample, sequenced in a study of beta chain features in type 1 diabetes. All of the isolated RNA was reverse transcribed, so expressed TCRB transcripts were sequenced. Measured with immunoSEQ multiplex PCR; TCRdb has only the in-frame clones, and not every one. The sample lists about 240,000 clones, 25% to 30% occurring once. Sequenced input: central memory CD4+ T cells from blood. These receptors all come from a man aged 25 to 40 in good health.

The chain has TRBV2 and TRBJ2-3; 9 bases agree with TRBD2. Looked up from germline, CDR1 is SNHLY and CDR2 is FYNNEI. J gave up 4 bases and V 6 bases, and 8 bases lay outside the gene matches. The CDR3 totals 15 residues. CDR3 loop: CASRPGTSHSDTQYF. CDR3 bases: TGTGCCAGCAGGCCCGGGACTAGCCATTCAGATACGCAGTATTTT.

The chain combines TRBV6-5 with TRBJ2-3, with TRBD2 matching 7 bases. The germline V gene encodes CDR1 MNHEY and CDR2 SVGAGI. The CDR3 extends over 16 amino acids. V was pared by 0 bases and J by 5 bases, with 8 bases of the junction left unmatched. DNA of the CDR3: TGTGCCAGCAGTTACTCCCCGGGGGGAGGGAAAGATACGCAGTATTTT. This codes for CASSYSPGGGKDTQYF.

The chain links TRBV5-6 to TRBJ2-1, with D possibly TRBD2 on 5 matching bases. From germline, CDR1 is SGHDT and CDR2 YYEEEE. This CDR3 has 15 residues. V lost 7 bases and J 0 bases, leaving 14 bases between the germline ends. Here the CDR3 DNA reads TGTGCCAGCCGAATGGGGAGTCGCTCCTACAATGAGCAGTTCTTC. This sequence encodes CASRMGSRSYNEQFF.

In its sample, this clone was seen a few times. The chain links TRBV15 to TRBJ2-1, with D tentatively TRBD2 (6 bases). The CDR3 loop spans 14 amino acids. With 8 bases removed from V and 6 bases from J, the gap between germline ends came to 17 bases. CDR1 and CDR2 from the germline V gene are LNHNV and YYDKDF (reference sequence). The CDR3 loop reads CATSRDFKVNEQFF. CDR3 coding DNA: TGTGCCACCTCCCGGGACTTTAAGGTCAATGAGCAGTTCTTC. Supplemented by reference TRBV15 and TRBJ2-1, the full variable domain reads DAMVIQNPRYQVTQFGKPVTLSCSQTLNHNVMYWYQQKSSQAPKLLFHYYDKDFNNEADTPDNFQSRRPNTSFCFLDIRSPGLGDTAMYLCATSRDFKVNEQFFGPGTRLTVL.